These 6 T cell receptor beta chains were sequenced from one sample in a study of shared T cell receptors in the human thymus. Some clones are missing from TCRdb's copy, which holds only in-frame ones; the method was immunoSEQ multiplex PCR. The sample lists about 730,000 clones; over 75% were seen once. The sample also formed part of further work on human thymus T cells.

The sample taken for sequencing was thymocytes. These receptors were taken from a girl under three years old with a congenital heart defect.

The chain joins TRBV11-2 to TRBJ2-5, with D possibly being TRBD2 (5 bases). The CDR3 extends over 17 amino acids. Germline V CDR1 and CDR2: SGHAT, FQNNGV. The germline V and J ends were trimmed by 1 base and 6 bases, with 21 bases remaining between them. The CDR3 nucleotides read TGTGCCAGCAGCTTAGCCCATCCTTACGCTAGCTGGAAGACCCAGTACTTC. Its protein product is CASSLAHPYASWKTQYF.

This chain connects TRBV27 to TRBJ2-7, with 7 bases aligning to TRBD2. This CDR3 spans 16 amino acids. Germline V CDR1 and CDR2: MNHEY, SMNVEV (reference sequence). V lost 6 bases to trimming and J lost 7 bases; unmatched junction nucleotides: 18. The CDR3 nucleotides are TGTGCCAGCAGCCCAAAACGAGCGGGGCCTCGGGGGGAGCAGTACTTC. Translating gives CASSPKRAGPRGEQYF.

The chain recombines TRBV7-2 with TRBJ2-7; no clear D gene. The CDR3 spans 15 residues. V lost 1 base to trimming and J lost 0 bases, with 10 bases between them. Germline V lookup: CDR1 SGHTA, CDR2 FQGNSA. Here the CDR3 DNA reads TGTGCCAGCAGCTTAGATGAGTATAGCTCCTACGAGCAGTACTTC. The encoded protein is CASSLDEYSSYEQYF.

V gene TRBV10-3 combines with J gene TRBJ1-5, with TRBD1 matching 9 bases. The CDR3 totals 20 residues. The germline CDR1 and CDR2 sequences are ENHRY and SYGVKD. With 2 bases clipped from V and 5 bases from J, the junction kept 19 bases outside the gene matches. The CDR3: CAISELPGQGEGGNDQPQHF. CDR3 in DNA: TGTGCCATCAGTGAGCTCCCGGGACAGGGAGAGGGAGGCAATGATCAGCCCCAGCATTTT.

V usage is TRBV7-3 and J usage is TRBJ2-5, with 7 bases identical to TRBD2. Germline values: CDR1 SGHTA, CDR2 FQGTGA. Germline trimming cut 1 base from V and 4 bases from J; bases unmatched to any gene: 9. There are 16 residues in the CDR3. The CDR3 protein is CASSLIPSGALETQYF. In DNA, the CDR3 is TGTGCCAGCAGCTTAATCCCGAGCGGGGCATTAGAGACCCAGTACTTC.

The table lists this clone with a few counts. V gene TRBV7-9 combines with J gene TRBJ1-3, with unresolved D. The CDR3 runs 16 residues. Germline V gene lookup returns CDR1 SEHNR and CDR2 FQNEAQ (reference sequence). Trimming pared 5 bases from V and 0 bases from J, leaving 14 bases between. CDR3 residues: CASSPQEGNSGNTIYF. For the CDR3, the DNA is TGTGCCAGCAGCCCCCAAGAGGGAAACTCTGGAAACACCATATATTTT.